This T cell receptor (beta chain) originates from a study of long-term antiretroviral therapy in people with HIV. The J segment lost 4 bases and the V segment lost 3 bases, leaving 10 bases of the junction unmatched. The V gene's germline CDR1 is SGHVS and CDR2 FNYEAQ. The CDR3 contains 16 residues. Survey-level immunoSEQ v3.0 assays were run. Data came from immunoSEQ multiplex PCR; TCRdb stores just in-frame clones and leaves some out. In the table there are 20,000 to 25,000 clones, 85% to 95% of which are singletons. Sample: unsorted PBMCs, taken just over 4.8 years after starting antiretroviral therapy. The TCR was taken from a woman in her forties or fifties with HIV. The chain employs TRBV7-6 and TRBJ2-7; 9 bases align to TRBD2. The CDR3 region has the DNA TGTGCCAGCAGCTTGGGCGGGAGGGCCGGTAATTACGAGCAGTACTTC. The encoded protein is CASSLGGRAGNYEQYF.